Presented here are 27 T cell receptor beta chains from one specimen sequenced in a study of cytomegalovirus exposure and HLA in healthy donors. Primers for the PCR totalled 60 Vbeta and 13 Jbeta. TCRdb's copy holds only in-frame clones and misses some; the assay was immunoSEQ multiplex PCR. The sample contains 150,000 to 200,000 clones, about 85% of which appear only once. Input material: PBMCs. These receptors were collected from a man between 18 and 29 years old in good health and CMV-seronegative.

The chain couples TRBV9 to TRBJ2-1; TRBD2 aligns across 7 bases. Germline values: CDR1 SGDLS, CDR2 YYNGEE. After removal of 3 bases from V and 3 bases from J, the junction contained 3 bases not matched to a gene. CDR3 length: 14 amino acids. The CDR3 spells CASSAGTNYNEQFF. The CDR3 nucleotides read TGTGCCAGCAGCGCCGGGACTAACTACAATGAGCAGTTCTTC.

This chain links TRBV7-8 with TRBJ2-3; 13 nucleotides agree with TRBD2. The CDR3 covers 17 residues. The ends lost 0 bases at V and 4 bases at J; junction bases unmatched: 4. The germline gives CDR1 SGHVS, CDR2 FQNEAQ. The CDR3 sequence is CASSLAGLAGRADTQYF. DNA for the CDR3: TGTGCCAGCAGCTTAGCGGGACTAGCGGGGCGGGCAGATACGCAGTATTTT.

The J gene is TRBJ1-5, the V gene TRBV18; 7 bases fit TRBD1. Germline V gives CDR1 KGHSH, CDR2 LQKENI. CDR3 length: 13 residues. V gave up 3 bases and J gave up 7 bases; unmatched junction bases: 3. The CDR3 nucleotides are TGTGCCAGCTCACCTCACAGGGGACAGCCCCAGCATTTT. As protein: CASSPHRGQPQHF.

The rearrangement uses TRBV5-5 and TRBJ2-7; 9 nucleotides align to TRBD1. Germline loops: CDR1 SGHKS, CDR2 YYEKEE (reference sequence). The J segment lost 0 bases and the V segment lost 4 bases, leaving 8 bases of the junction unmatched. The CDR3 has 16 residues. CDR3 coding DNA: TGTGCCAGCAGCCCCGCCGGGACAGGGAACTCCTACGAGCAGTACTTC. Protein product: CASSPAGTGNSYEQYF.

The genes are TRBV19 and TRBJ2-5; D gene unclear. This CDR3 comprises 12 residues. Trimming removed 1 base at V and 4 bases at J, with 4 bases between. CDR1 is LNHDA, CDR2 SQIVND, per germline (reference sequence). The CDR3 DNA is TGTGCCAGTAGTATAGCAGGAGAGACCCAGTACTTC. Amino acids: CASSIAGETQYF.

The rearrangement links TRBV5-1 to TRBJ1-2; TRBD1 is a possible D gene (6 bases). The V end lost 3 bases, the J end lost 4 bases, and 22 bases lay between the germline ends. The length of the CDR3 is 17 residues. Per germline, CDR1 SGHRS and CDR2 YFSETQ. The CDR3 sequence is CASSSVFSLGQSYGYTF. In nucleotides, the CDR3 is TGCGCCAGCAGCTCCGTTTTCTCGCTAGGACAGAGCTATGGCTACACCTTC.

J is TRBJ2-1 and V is TRBV29-1; TRBD2 matches 8 bases. Trimming removed 2 bases from V and 8 bases from J; junction bases left unmatched: 8. There are 14 residues in the CDR3. Per the germline V gene, CDR1 is SQVTM and CDR2 is ANQGSEA. The CDR3 nucleotides are TGCAGCGTTGAATCACCGGGGGGGACCGATGAGCAGTTCTTC. It translates to CSVESPGGTDEQFF.

The V and J genes are TRBV28 and TRBJ2-3, with TRBD2 matching 14 bases. The CDR3 sequence is 18 residues long. Per germline, CDR1 MDHEN and CDR2 SYDVKM. V lost 8 bases, J lost 3 bases, and 13 bases stayed unmatched. CDR3 sequence reads: CASSTPVTSGGATDTQYF. The CDR3 DNA reads TGTGCCAGCTCCACACCCGTGACTAGCGGGGGGGCGACAGATACGCAGTATTTT.

This rearrangement joins TRBV11-2 to TRBJ2-1; D gene uncertain. V was shortened by 5 bases and J by 0 bases, with 14 bases between the two germline ends. Germline V CDR1 and CDR2: SGHAT, FQNNGV. The CDR3 extends over 16 amino acids. DNA for the CDR3: TGTGCCAGCAGCCTAACCCCACCTAGCTCCTACAATGAGCAGTTCTTC. Translating it yields CASSLTPPSSYNEQFF.

The chain joins TRBV4-1 to TRBJ2-7; D unclear. This CDR3 contains 15 residues. CDR1 MGHRA and CDR2 YSYEKL come from the germline V gene. The V and J ends lost 0 bases and 3 bases respectively, with 12 bases between them. CDR3 DNA: TGCGCCAGCAGCCAAGATTCCTCACTCCACTACGAGCAGTACTTC. Translated: CASSQDSSLHYEQYF.

The chain joins TRBV7-9 to TRBJ2-3; 7 nucleotides agree with TRBD1. J gave up 2 bases and V 1 base, and 6 bases lay outside the gene matches. CDR3 size: 16 residues. Germline CDR1 and CDR2: SEHNR and FQNEAQ (reference sequence). CDR3 sequence (DNA): TGTGCCAGCAGCTTAGTTGGACAGGTAAACACAGATACGCAGTATTTT. Protein sequence: CASSLVGQVNTDTQYF. The complete variable domain, with remaining parts taken from reference TRBV7-9 and TRBJ2-3, reads DTGVSQNPRHKITKRGQNVTFRCDPISEHNRLYWYRQTLGQGPEFLTYFQNEAQLEKSRLLSDRFSAERPKGSFSTLEIQRTEQGDSAMYLCASSLVGQVNTDTQYFGPGTRLTVL.

V gene TRBV5-4 combines with J gene TRBJ2-3; 8 bases map to TRBD2. Germline V gives CDR1 SGHNT, CDR2 YYREEE (reference sequence). This CDR3 contains 16 residues. V lost 2 bases to trimming and J lost 6 bases; unmatched junction nucleotides: 11. In nucleotides, the CDR3 is TGTGCCAGCAGCTTTGGGGCGGGGGGAGGTTGGGATACGCAGTATTTT. This translates into CASSFGAGGGWDTQYF.

The CDR3 region has the DNA TGTGCCAGCAGCGGACGTAGGACAGGGCGCGTCTTGAACACTGAAGCTTTCTTT. Residues: CASSGRRTGRVLNTEAFF. The chain combines TRBV9 with TRBJ1-1, with 8 nucleotides matching TRBD1. From germline, CDR1 is SGDLS and CDR2 YYNGEE. V was clipped by 3 bases and J by 0 bases; unmatched bases: 13. This CDR3 comprises 18 residues. Filled out from reference TRBV9 and TRBJ1-1, the complete variable domain reads DSGVTQTPKHLITATGQRVTLRCSPRSGDLSVYWYQQSLDQGLQFLIQYYNGEERAKGNILERFSAQQFPDLHSELNLSSLELGDSALYFCASSGRRTGRVLNTEAFFGQGTRLTVV.

The genes are TRBV28 and TRBJ1-5; D possibly corresponds to TRBD1 (5 bases). V was trimmed by 7 bases and J by 6 bases, leaving 19 bases between them. The germline CDR1 and CDR2 sequences are MDHEN and SYDVKM. This CDR3 is built from 15 residues. The CDR3 DNA reads as TGTGCCAGCACCCCAGGCAGGGTGGGTAGTCAGCCCCAGCATTTT. Translated: CASTPGRVGSQPQHF.

The genes are TRBV18 and TRBJ1-2, with D possibly being TRBD1 (5 bases). CDR1 and CDR2 from the germline V gene are KGHSH and LQKENI. The CDR3 contains 15 residues. V gave up 1 base and J gave up 9 bases, with 18 bases separating them. CDR3 nucleotides: TGTGCCAGCTCACCACAGGACACGACCCGCATGCGCTACACCTTC. It encodes CASSPQDTTRMRYTF.

In its sample, this clone was seen once. The rearrangement links TRBV7-2 to TRBJ2-5; TRBD2 is a possible D gene (5 bases). The CDR3 length is 13 residues. The germline V gene has CDR1 SGHTA and CDR2 FQGNSA. V was shortened by 0 bases and J by 3 bases, with 5 bases between the two germline ends. In DNA, the CDR3 is TGTGCCAGCAGCTTAGCGCGGGAAGAGACCCAGTACTTC. It codes for CASSLAREETQYF.

This CDR3 reads CATSREAERLAGVQETQYF. The DNA for the CDR3 is TGTGCCACCAGCAGAGAGGCGGAGAGGCTAGCGGGAGTTCAAGAGACCCAGTACTTC. The chain uses TRBV15 and TRBJ2-5; 10 nucleotides line up with TRBD2. Germline-derived CDR1 and CDR2 are LNHNV and YYDKDF (reference sequence). With 0 bases clipped from V and 2 bases from J, the junction kept 12 bases outside the gene matches. The CDR3 is 19 residues long. The entire variable domain, with the rest obtained from reference TRBV15 and TRBJ2-5, is as follows: DAMVIQNPRYQVTQFGKPVTLSCSQTLNHNVMYWYQQKSSQAPKLLFHYYDKDFNNEADTPDNFQSRRPNTSFCFLDIRSPGLGDTAMYLCATSREAERLAGVQETQYFGPGTRLLVL.

This clone was detected only once. This chain joins TRBV4-3 and TRBJ2-3; 12 bases are shared with TRBD2. Germline CDR1 and CDR2: LGHNA and YSLEER. The CDR3 loop spans 17 amino acids. J gave up 5 bases and V 5 bases, and 11 bases lay outside the gene matches. The CDR3 nucleotides are TGCGCCAGCAGCACCACCCTGCCGGGACTAGCGGGAGATACGCAGTATTTT. Amino acids: CASSTTLPGLAGDTQYF.

V is TRBV13 and J is TRBJ1-3; the match to TRBD1 covers 7 bases. J lost 3 bases, V lost 1 base, and 3 bases had no gene match. CDR1 PRHDT and CDR2 FYEKMQ come from the germline V gene (reference sequence). The CDR3 contains 15 residues. The CDR3 region is CASSLEGAGGNTIYF. The CDR3 DNA follows: TGTGCCAGCAGCTTAGAGGGGGCAGGTGGAAACACCATATATTTT.

The chain links TRBV11-2 to TRBJ2-2; D perhaps matches TRBD2 (6 bases). CDR1 is SGHAT and CDR2 is FQNNGV in the germline V gene. V lost 5 bases and J lost 7, with 11 bases in between. This CDR3 contains 13 residues. CDR3 amino acids: CASSLAGGGELFF. The CDR3 nucleotides read TGTGCCAGCAGCCTTGCCGGGGGCGGGGAGCTGTTTTTT. Full variable domain (rest looked up from reference TRBV11-2 and TRBJ2-2): EAGVAQSPRYKIIEKRQSVAFWCNPISGHATLYWYQQILGQGPKLLIQFQNNGVVDDSQLPKDRFSAERLKGVDSTLKIQPAKLEDSAVYLCASSLAGGGELFFGEGSRLTVL.

The rearrangement joins TRBV28 to TRBJ1-5; tentatively, D is TRBD1 (5 bases). The V and J ends lost 5 bases and 2 bases respectively, with 13 bases between them. The V gene's germline CDR1 is MDHEN and CDR2 SYDVKM. This CDR3 is 15 amino acids long. Written as DNA, the CDR3 is TGTGCCAGCAGTCCCCGCGGGGCGGGCAATCAGCCCCAGCATTTT. This encodes CASSPRGAGNQPQHF.

The chain carries TRBV7-9 and TRBJ1-4; 7 bases agree with TRBD1. The CDR3 has 13 amino acids. CDR1 and CDR2 from the germline V gene are SEHNR and FQNEAQ (reference sequence). J was trimmed by 10 bases and V by 4 bases; bases with no gene match: 6. This CDR3 reads CASSSTRGLKLFF. CDR3 DNA: TGTGCCAGCAGCTCCACTAGGGGGCTAAAACTGTTTTTT.

The chain employs TRBV5-6 and TRBJ1-1; perhaps TRBD1 as D (5 bases). Germline lookup yields CDR1 SGHDT and CDR2 YYEEEE. The CDR3 runs to 13 residues. Trimming shortened V by 6 bases and J by 7 bases, and 16 bases separated the two germline ends. The CDR3 DNA reads as TGTGCCAGCAACATCCTGCAGGGTATTGAAGCTTTCTTT. Its translation is CASNILQGIEAFF.

The chain couples TRBV7-9 to TRBJ1-1, with 9 bases fitting TRBD1. V shed 5 bases, J shed 3 bases, and the junction held 10 bases outside the gene matches. CDR1 and CDR2 from the germline V gene are SEHNR and FQNEAQ (reference sequence). This CDR3 is built from 16 residues. The CDR3 is CASSRTGGVLYTEAFF. As DNA, the CDR3 is TGTGCCAGCAGCCGCACAGGGGGCGTCTTGTACACTGAAGCTTTCTTT.

The chain carries TRBV2 and TRBJ2-5; no firm D call. The J call is uncertain, as TRBJ2-7 better fits the DNA end. This CDR3 region has 15 residues. The germline CDR1 and CDR2 sequences are SNHLY and FYNNEI. As DNA, the CDR3 is TGTGCCAGCAGTGAGACGGCGCATAGCTCCTACGAGCAGTACTTC. Its translation is CASSETAHSSYEQYF.

V usage is TRBV7-8 and J usage is TRBJ1-6, with 9 bases matching TRBD1. Germline-derived CDR1 and CDR2 are SGHVS and FQNEAQ. The trim removed 3 bases at V and 5 bases at J, leaving 2 bases unmatched. The CDR3 has 15 residues. The CDR3 DNA reads TGTGCCAGCAGCTTGCGGACAGGGGATAATTCACCCCTCCACTTT. Amino acids: CASSLRTGDNSPLHF.

This chain's CDR3 is CASSDPGQIETQYF. In DNA form, the CDR3 reads TGCGCCAGCAGCGATCCGGGACAGATAGAGACCCAGTACTTC. This chain joins TRBV5-1 and TRBJ2-5; 7 nucleotides align to TRBD1. Germline CDR1 reads SGHRS; CDR2 reads YFSETQ. The V and J ends lost 4 bases and 4 bases, in that order; junction bases with no gene match: 7. The CDR3 sequence is 14 residues long.